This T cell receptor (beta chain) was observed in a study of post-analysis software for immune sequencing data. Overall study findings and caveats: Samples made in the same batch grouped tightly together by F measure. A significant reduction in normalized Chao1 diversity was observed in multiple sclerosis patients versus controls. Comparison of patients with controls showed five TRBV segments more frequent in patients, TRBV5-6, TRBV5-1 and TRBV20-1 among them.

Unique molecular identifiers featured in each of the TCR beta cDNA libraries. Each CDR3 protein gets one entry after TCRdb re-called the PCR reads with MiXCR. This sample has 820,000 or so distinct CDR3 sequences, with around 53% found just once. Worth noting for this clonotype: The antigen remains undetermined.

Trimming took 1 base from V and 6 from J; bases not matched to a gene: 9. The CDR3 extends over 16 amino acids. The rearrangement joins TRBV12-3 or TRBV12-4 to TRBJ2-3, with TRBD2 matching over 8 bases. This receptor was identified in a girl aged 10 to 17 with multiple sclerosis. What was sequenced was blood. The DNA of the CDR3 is TGTGCCAGCAGTTTAGAGACTAGCGTGAAGTCTGATACGCAGTATTTT. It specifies CASSLETSVKSDTQYF.